This TCR beta chain was documented in a study of beta chain features in type 1 diabetes. Germline loops: CDR1 SGHDT, CDR2 YYEEEE. V was cut by 0 bases and J by 1 base, with 10 bases left in between. The CDR3 loop spans 15 amino acids. What was sequenced were expressed TCRB transcripts, since all of the isolated RNA had been reverse transcribed. Repertoires were generated with immunoSEQ multiplex PCR, while TCRdb's copy carries only in-frame clones and drops some. The table has around 300,000 clones, less than 15% seen once. This clone was detected a few times. Material: central memory CD4+ T cells from blood. The rearrangement uses TRBV5-6 and TRBJ1-1; TRBD1 might be the D (5 bases). The TCR comes from a young man in good health. CDR3 in amino acids: CASSLGRGKNTEAFF. The CDR3 region has the DNA TGTGCCAGCAGCTTGGGGCGGGGGAAGAACACTGAAGCTTTCTTT.